The 22 T cell receptor beta chains reported below all come from one sample, sequenced in a study of cytomegalovirus exposure and HLA in healthy donors. Amplification used 60 Vbeta primers and 13 Jbeta primers. The method was immunoSEQ multiplex PCR; TCRdb's version includes in-frame clones alone and lacks a portion of them. The sample shows about 110,000 clones, about four fifths of them seen only once. The sequenced sample was PBMCs. These TCRs come from a woman younger than 35 in good health and CMV-seropositive.

In nucleotides, the CDR3 is TGTGCCAGCCTACAGGGTTTCAATCAGCCCCAGCATTTT. This sequence encodes CASLQGFNQPQHF. The rearrangement uses TRBV6-1 and TRBJ1-5; D might be TRBD1 (6 bases). This CDR3 spans 13 amino acids. Trimming took off 8 bases at V and 3 bases at J, with 11 bases between the two ends. Germline assignment: CDR1 MNHNS and CDR2 SASEGT.

This chain links TRBV5-6 with TRBJ2-1; the match to TRBD2 covers 11 bases. The CDR3 covers 15 residues. Looked up from germline, CDR1 is SGHDT and CDR2 is YYEEEE. J gave up 6 bases and V 4 bases, and 6 bases lay outside the gene matches. Written as DNA, the CDR3 is TGTGCCAGCAGCCATAGCGGGAGGGCCAGCAATGAGCAGTTCTTC. Translated, it gives CASSHSGRASNEQFF.

In nucleotides, the CDR3 is TGTGCCAGCAGCCCCCAGGGGGTCTTGTTGAACACTGAAGCTTTCTTT. Protein product: CASSPQGVLLNTEAFF. V is TRBV7-3 and J is TRBJ1-1, with 7 positions matching TRBD1. The CDR3 sequence is 16 residues long. J gave up 0 bases and V 5 bases, and 9 bases lay outside the gene matches. The germline gives CDR1 SGHTA, CDR2 FQGTGA.

The rearrangement joins TRBV13 to TRBJ1-5; the D gene is possibly TRBD1 (6 bases). The germline gives CDR1 PRHDT, CDR2 FYEKMQ (reference sequence). The CDR3 loop spans 15 amino acids. V lost 4 bases, J lost 2 bases, and 12 bases lay in between. CDR3 loop: CASSSRDKGNQPQHF. CDR3 nucleotide sequence: TGTGCCAGCAGCTCCCGGGACAAAGGCAATCAGCCCCAGCATTTT.

The V and J genes are TRBV28 and TRBJ2-7, with a possible D match to TRBD2 (5 bases). The CDR3 length is 16 residues. Germline V gene lookup returns CDR1 MDHEN and CDR2 SYDVKM. The V gene lost 5 bases and the J gene lost 5 bases, with 22 bases spanning the gap. The CDR3 DNA is TGTGCCAGCAGTCCCGGGGTGGGCCTCTCCAGACACGAGCAGTACTTC. Protein sequence: CASSPGVGLSRHEQYF.

Only a few counts were recorded for this clone. The chain carries TRBV7-2 and TRBJ1-2; D ambiguous. CDR3 length: 12 amino acids. The germline V gene has CDR1 SGHTA and CDR2 FQGNSA. Trimming removed 5 bases from V and 13 bases from J, with 17 bases in between. This CDR3 reads CASSPSLLGGTF. CDR3 DNA sequence: TGTGCCAGCAGCCCCTCCTTGTTGGGAGGCACCTTC.

This clone came up a few times. The V call is TRBV6-1, the J call TRBJ2-5; no clear D gene. The ends were cut back, 1 base at V and 7 bases at J, with 4 bases in the middle. This CDR3 region has 11 residues. Germline loops: CDR1 MNHNS, CDR2 SASEGT. The CDR3 spells CASSEGATQYF. The DNA of the CDR3 is TGTGCCAGCAGTGAAGGAGCGACCCAGTACTTC.

Comment on this clone: One end of the junction varies from germline; a read error may be responsible. The rearrangement joins TRBV7-2 to TRBJ1-5, with D uncertain. CDR3 size: 18 residues. CDR1 SGHTA and CDR2 FQGNSA come from the germline V gene. For the CDR3, the DNA is TGTGCCATCAGCCCCCCTGCCCCATTTTTGACTACTGATCAGCCCCAGCATTTT. The encoded protein is CAISPPAPFLTTDQPQHF.

V usage is TRBV6-1 and J usage is TRBJ2-7, with TRBD2 matching 11 bases. With 0 bases clipped from V and 3 bases from J, the junction kept 4 bases outside the gene matches. The V gene's germline CDR1 is MNHNS and CDR2 SASEGT. The CDR3 spans 16 residues. The CDR3 here is CASSEAVAGGGYEQYF. Here the CDR3 DNA reads TGTGCCAGCAGTGAAGCGGTAGCGGGAGGGGGCTACGAGCAGTACTTC.

The chain joins TRBV25-1 to TRBJ1-4; D not resolved. V was trimmed by 6 bases and J by 0 bases, leaving 5 bases between them. Germline lookup yields CDR1 MGHDK and CDR2 SYGVNS. The CDR3 contains 13 residues. The CDR3 loop reads CASRAATNEKLFF. In DNA, the CDR3 is TGTGCCAGCAGGGCAGCAACTAATGAAAAACTGTTTTTT.

The chain couples TRBV27 to TRBJ2-7; D is unresolved. CDR3 size: 13 residues. Germline loops: CDR1 MNHEY, CDR2 SMNVEV (reference sequence). Trimming removed 7 bases at V and 2 bases at J, with 12 bases between. Here the CDR3 reads CASKRPGAYEQYF. For the CDR3, the DNA is TGTGCCAGCAAACGTCCCGGAGCCTACGAGCAGTACTTC.

CDR3 coding DNA: TGTGCCAGCAGTGAAGCGTCTGCGGTCAATAATTCACCCCTCCACTTT. This encodes CASSEASAVNNSPLHF. The chain employs TRBV6-1 and TRBJ1-6; D is undetermined. The CDR3 totals 16 residues. CDR1 and CDR2 (germline): MNHNS, SASEGT. The ends were cut back, 0 bases at V and 5 bases at J, with 11 bases in the middle.

The chain combines TRBV19 with TRBJ2-5; 9 nucleotides match TRBD1. The V gene's germline CDR1 is LNHDA and CDR2 SQIVND (reference sequence). The CDR3 contains 13 residues. V lost 4 bases and J lost 3; bases outside the gene matches: 0. Here the CDR3 DNA reads TGTGCCAGTAGTAGGACAGGGGAAGAGACCCAGTACTTC. This codes for CASSRTGEETQYF.

V usage is TRBV28 and J usage is TRBJ2-1, with D uncertain. CDR1 is MDHEN and CDR2 is SYDVKM in the germline V gene. This CDR3 is built from 11 residues. V lost 2 bases and J lost 11, with 7 bases in between. In nucleotides, the CDR3 is TGTGCCAGCAGTTTACAGTATCAGCAGTTCTTC. This translates into CASSLQYQQFF. The full variable domain, its missing parts supplied by reference TRBV28 and TRBJ2-1, is DVKVTQSSRYLVKRTGEKVFLECVQDMDHENMFWYRQDPGLGLRLIYFSYDVKMKEKGDIPEGYSVSREKKERFSLILESASTNQTSMYLCASSLQYQQFFGPGTRLTVL.

The V call is TRBV5-1, the J call TRBJ2-3; possible D gene TRBD2, 5 bases. CDR3 length equals 12 residues. V lost 4 bases and J lost 6, with 9 bases in between. From germline, CDR1 is SGHRS and CDR2 YFSETQ. CDR3 nucleotides: TGCGCCAGCAGCCCGGAGGTGGATACGCAGTATTTT. This translates into CASSPEVDTQYF.

The chain couples TRBV6-4 to TRBJ1-1; weak D call: TRBD1 (6 bases). Germline-derived CDR1 and CDR2 are MRHNA and SNTAGT. CDR3 length equals 16 residues. Between the trimmed V and J ends, which lost 1 base and 3 bases, there was a span of 15 bases. The CDR3 region is CASSDWIGGWDTEAFF. The CDR3 coding sequence is TGTGCCAGCAGTGACTGGATAGGGGGTTGGGACACTGAAGCTTTCTTT.

This rearrangement joins TRBV7-9 to TRBJ2-1, with a weak D call TRBD2 (6 bases). CDR1 SEHNR and CDR2 FQNEAQ come from the germline V gene (reference sequence). This CDR3 is built from 14 residues. V was trimmed by 1 base and J by 9 bases, leaving 13 bases between them. The CDR3 here is CASSLGAGTLEQFF. CDR3 nucleotide sequence: TGTGCCAGCAGCTTAGGGGCGGGGACCCTTGAGCAGTTCTTC. The variable domain in full, with the rest retrieved from reference TRBV7-9 and TRBJ2-1, is DTGVSQNPRHKITKRGQNVTFRCDPISEHNRLYWYRQTLGQGPEFLTYFQNEAQLEKSRLLSDRFSAERPKGSFSTLEIQRTEQGDSAMYLCASSLGAGTLEQFFGPGTRLTVL.

This chain uses TRBV6-5 with TRBJ1-5; TRBD1 is a possible D gene (5 bases). The V end lost 3 bases, the J end lost 6 bases, and 12 bases lay between the germline ends. The germline CDR1 and CDR2 sequences are MNHEY and SVGAGI. The CDR3 contains 14 residues. The CDR3, as DNA: TGTGCCAGCAGTTATGGCCGAAGGGGTCAGCCCCAGCATTTT. Amino acids: CASSYGRRGQPQHF.

CDR3 nucleotide sequence: TGCGCCAGCAGCTTGGCCGGCAGGGAAGGCACTGAAGCTTTCTTT. Translated: CASSLAGREGTEAFF. The V and J genes are TRBV5-1 and TRBJ1-1, with D tentatively TRBD1 (5 bases). Trimming pared 0 bases from V and 4 bases from J, leaving 13 bases between. The CDR3 has 15 residues. CDR1 is SGHRS, CDR2 YFSETQ, per germline.

This clone was detected once. The chain employs TRBV4-1 and TRBJ1-3; D gene uncertain. CDR3 length: 15 residues. V was trimmed by 1 base and J by 8 bases, leaving 15 bases between them. Germline CDR1 and CDR2: MGHRA and YSYEKL. CDR3 coding DNA: TGCGCCAGCAGCCAAGCCGGACTGGGAGGCTACACCATATATTTT. Translation gives CASSQAGLGGYTIYF.

The chain joins TRBV5-1 to TRBJ2-7; the match to TRBD2 covers 8 bases. Germline V CDR1 and CDR2: SGHRS, YFSETQ. The length of the CDR3 is 15 residues. The V gene end was trimmed by 0 bases and the J gene end by 5 bases; junction bases not matched to a gene: 7. The CDR3, as DNA: TGCGCCAGCAGCTTGGTTCTAGCGGGTGGGGACGAGCAGTACTTC. Protein: CASSLVLAGGDEQYF.

This clone was counted a few times. V and J are TRBV28 and TRBJ1-1; 8 bases map to TRBD1. The germline CDR1 and CDR2 sequences are MDHEN and SYDVKM. CDR3 size: 14 residues. V shed 6 bases, J shed 1 base, and the junction held 4 bases outside the gene matches. The CDR3: CASSTGQGNTEAFF. CDR3 DNA: TGTGCCAGCAGCACCGGACAGGGGAACACTGAAGCTTTCTTT.